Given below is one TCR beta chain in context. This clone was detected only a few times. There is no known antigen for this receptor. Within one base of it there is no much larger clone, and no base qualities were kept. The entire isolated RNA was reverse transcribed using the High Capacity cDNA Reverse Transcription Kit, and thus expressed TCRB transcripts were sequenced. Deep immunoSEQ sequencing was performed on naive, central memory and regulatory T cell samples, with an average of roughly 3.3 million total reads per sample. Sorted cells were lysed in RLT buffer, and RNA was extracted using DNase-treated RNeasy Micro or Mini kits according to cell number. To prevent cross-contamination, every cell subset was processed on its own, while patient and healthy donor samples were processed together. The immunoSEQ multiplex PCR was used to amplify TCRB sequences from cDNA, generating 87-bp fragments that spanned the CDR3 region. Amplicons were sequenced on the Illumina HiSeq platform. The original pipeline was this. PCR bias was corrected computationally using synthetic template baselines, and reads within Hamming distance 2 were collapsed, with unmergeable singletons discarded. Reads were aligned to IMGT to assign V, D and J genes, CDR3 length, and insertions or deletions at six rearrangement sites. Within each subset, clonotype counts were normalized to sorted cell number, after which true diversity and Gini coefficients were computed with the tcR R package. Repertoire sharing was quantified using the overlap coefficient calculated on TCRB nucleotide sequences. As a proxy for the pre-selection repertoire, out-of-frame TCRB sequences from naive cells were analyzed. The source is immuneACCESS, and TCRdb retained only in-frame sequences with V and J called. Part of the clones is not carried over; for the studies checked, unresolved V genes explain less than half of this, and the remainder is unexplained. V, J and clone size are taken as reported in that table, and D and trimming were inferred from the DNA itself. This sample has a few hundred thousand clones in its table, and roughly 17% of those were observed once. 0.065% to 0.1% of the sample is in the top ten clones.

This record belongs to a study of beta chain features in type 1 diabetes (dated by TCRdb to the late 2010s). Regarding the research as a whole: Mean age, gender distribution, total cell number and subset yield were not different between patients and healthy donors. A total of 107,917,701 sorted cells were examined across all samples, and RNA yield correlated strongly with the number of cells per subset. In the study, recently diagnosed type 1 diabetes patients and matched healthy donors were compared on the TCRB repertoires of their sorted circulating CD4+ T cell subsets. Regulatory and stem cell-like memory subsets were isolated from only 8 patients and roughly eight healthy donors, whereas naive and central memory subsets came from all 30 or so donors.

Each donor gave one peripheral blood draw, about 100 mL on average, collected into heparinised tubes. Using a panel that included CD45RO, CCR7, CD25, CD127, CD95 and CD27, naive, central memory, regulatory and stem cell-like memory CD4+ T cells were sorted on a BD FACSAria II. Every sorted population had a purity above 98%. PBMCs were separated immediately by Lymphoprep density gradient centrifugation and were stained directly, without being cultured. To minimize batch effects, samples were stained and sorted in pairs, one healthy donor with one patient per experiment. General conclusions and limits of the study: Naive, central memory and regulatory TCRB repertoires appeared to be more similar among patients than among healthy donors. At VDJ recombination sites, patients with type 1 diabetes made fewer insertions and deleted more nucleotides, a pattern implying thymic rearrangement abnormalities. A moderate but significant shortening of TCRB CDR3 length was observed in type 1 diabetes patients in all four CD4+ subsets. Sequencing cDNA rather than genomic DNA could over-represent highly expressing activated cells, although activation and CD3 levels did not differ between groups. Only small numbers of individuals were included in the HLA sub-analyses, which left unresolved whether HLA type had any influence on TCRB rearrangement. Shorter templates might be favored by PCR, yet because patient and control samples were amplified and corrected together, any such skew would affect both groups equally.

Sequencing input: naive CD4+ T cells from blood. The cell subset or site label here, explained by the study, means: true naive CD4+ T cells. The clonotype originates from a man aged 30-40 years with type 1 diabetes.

The sequence in DNA is TGTGCCAGCAGCTTGGCATCTAGCACAGATACGCAGTATTTT. This gives the protein CASSLASSTDTQYF. The chain was built from TRBV5-4 and TRBJ2-3, with no reliable assignment of the D segment. Trimming at the junction amounts to 0 bases on V and 0 bases on J, and the germline ends lie 5 bases apart. From cysteine to phenylalanine, the CDR3 is 14 amino acids long. Here the CDR3 DNA is all that survives: 42 bases in frame from base 1. Looking up the germline V gene (reference sequence) yields CDR1 SGHNT and CDR2 YYREEE.